A single sample gave rise to the 24 T cell receptor beta chains below, sequenced in a study of cytomegalovirus exposure and HLA in healthy donors. The study ran its PCR with 60 Vbeta and 13 Jbeta primers. Sequenced by immunoSEQ multiplex PCR; TCRdb stores in-frame clones only, minus some. The sample has 100,000 to 120,000 clones; 67% are singletons. Sequences were obtained from PBMCs. The receptors come from a man aged 18 to 29 in good health and CMV-seropositive.

This clone was recorded once. The CDR3 spells CASSQGLAGAGDTQYF. As DNA, the CDR3 is TGTGCCAGCAGCCAAGGACTAGCGGGGGCAGGAGATACGCAGTATTTT. The rearrangement joins TRBV9 to TRBJ2-3; TRBD2 agrees at 13 bases. This CDR3 is 16 amino acids long. J lost 5 bases, V lost 4 bases, and 7 bases had no gene match. The germline V gene has CDR1 SGDLS and CDR2 YYNGEE.

V gene TRBV6-1 combines with J gene TRBJ2-7; a possible D gene is TRBD1 (5 bases). CDR3 length: 14 amino acids. V shed 4 bases and J shed 4 bases, with 14 bases lying between them. Germline V gene data show CDR1 as MNHNS and CDR2 as SASEGT. CDR3 sequence reads: CASSVPLQGYEQYF. The CDR3 nucleotides read TGTGCCAGCAGTGTTCCGCTCCAGGGATACGAGCAGTACTTC.

This clone was recorded a few times. A single base separates this from a much larger clone, so it may be a read error. V is TRBV6-1 and J is TRBJ2-1, with 7 bases fitting TRBD2. The CDR3 totals 16 residues. Germline assignment: CDR1 MNHNS and CDR2 SASEGT. Trimming took 3 bases from V and 0 from J; bases not matched to a gene: 5. CDR3 in amino acids: CASSEGGGGSYNEQFF. The CDR3 nucleotides read TGTGCCAGCAGTGAGGGTGGGGGGGGCTCCTACAATGAGCAGTTCTTC.

This clone has a handful of counts. The chain has TRBV7-8 and TRBJ2-7; D possibly corresponds to TRBD1 (6 bases). CDR3 length: 14 residues. The germline V gene encodes CDR1 SGHVS and CDR2 FQNEAQ. The ends were cut back, 3 bases at V and 4 bases at J, with 13 bases in the middle. The CDR3, as DNA: TGTGCCAGCAGCTTGGGGTGGGGGACATACGAGCAGTACGTC. Translated: CASSLGWGTYEQYV.

The V call is TRBV4-1, the J call TRBJ1-5; 7 positions match TRBD1. J lost 2 bases, V lost 4 bases, and 8 bases had no gene match. This CDR3 comprises 16 residues. The V gene's germline CDR1 is MGHRA and CDR2 YSYEKL. As DNA, the CDR3 is TGCGCCAGCAGCCTAGGGACGGGACAGCGCAATCAGCCCCAGCATTTT. Translated: CASSLGTGQRNQPQHF.

This clone was seen only a few times. The CDR3: CASRTTGGNEQFF. The CDR3 DNA is TGTGCCAGCAGGACTACAGGGGGCAATGAGCAGTTCTTC. The V gene is TRBV6-5, the J gene TRBJ2-1, with 8 bases fitting TRBD1. Germline V lookup: CDR1 MNHEY, CDR2 SVGAGI. V was clipped by 6 bases and J by 6 bases; unmatched bases: 4. The CDR3 totals 13 residues.

This chain links TRBV5-4 with TRBJ2-7; D might be TRBD2 (6 bases). Germline-derived CDR1 and CDR2 are SGHNT and YYREEE (reference sequence). The V gene lost 4 bases and the J gene lost 6 bases, with 17 bases spanning the gap. The CDR3 contains 14 residues. The CDR3 region is CASSRRGDGGEQYF. The DNA for the CDR3 is TGTGCCAGCAGCCGGCGAGGGGACGGGGGCGAGCAGTACTTC.

J is TRBJ1-2 and V is TRBV7-9; no reliable D call. Between the trimmed V and J ends, which lost 10 bases and 2 bases, there was a span of 11 bases. Per the germline V gene, CDR1 is SEHNR and CDR2 is FQNEAQ (reference sequence). This CDR3 comprises 12 residues. This CDR3 is CATTTGNYGYTF. The CDR3 region has the DNA TGTGCCACCACGACCGGGAACTATGGCTACACCTTC.

V usage is TRBV5-4 and J usage is TRBJ2-1, with TRBD2 matching 8 bases. Per germline, CDR1 SGHNT and CDR2 YYREEE (reference sequence). V trimming: 4 bases; J trimming: 7 bases; junction bases outside the gene matches: 10. The CDR3 is 15 amino acids. The CDR3 sequence is CASSAGGAGGNEQFF. The CDR3 DNA sequence: TGTGCCAGCAGCGCCGGGGGGGCCGGTGGAAATGAGCAGTTCTTC.

J is TRBJ1-5 and V is TRBV10-3, with 10 bases lining up with TRBD1. Trimming cost V 6 bases and J 1 base; bases outside gene matches: 6. CDR3 length: 16 amino acids. The germline gives CDR1 ENHRY, CDR2 SYGVKD. CDR3 nucleotide sequence: TGTGCCATCAGCATGGGACAGGGGAAGAGCAATCAGCCCCAGCATTTT. This sequence encodes CAISMGQGKSNQPQHF.

This chain uses TRBV9 with TRBJ2-2, with 7 bases lining up with TRBD1. CDR3 size: 15 residues. Germline-derived CDR1 and CDR2 are SGDLS and YYNGEE. J lost 2 bases, V lost 2 bases, and 3 bases had no gene match. The CDR3: CASSVGTANTGELFF. The CDR3 DNA sequence: TGTGCCAGCAGCGTGGGGACAGCAAACACCGGGGAGCTGTTTTTT.

In nucleotides, the CDR3 is TGTGCCATCACCCAGGGGGCGCGGAATGAGCAGTTCTTC. It encodes CAITQGARNEQFF. The chain couples TRBV10-3 to TRBJ2-1; 8 bases agree with TRBD1. The trim removed 7 bases at V and 7 bases at J, leaving 6 bases unmatched. This CDR3 is 13 amino acids long. Germline-derived CDR1 and CDR2 are ENHRY and SYGVKD.

In its sample, this clone was seen once. This chain links TRBV6-1 with TRBJ2-2, with a weak D call TRBD2 (6 bases). This CDR3 is built from 16 residues. Trimming shortened V by 2 bases and J by 3 bases, and 13 bases separated the two germline ends. Germline values: CDR1 MNHNS, CDR2 SASEGT. CDR3 coding DNA: TGTGCCAGCAGTGAAATTATCGGGGGTTACACCGGGGAGCTGTTTTTT. Its protein product is CASSEIIGGYTGELFF.

The sample holds one count of this clone. V gene TRBV5-1 combines with J gene TRBJ2-5; 9 nucleotides match TRBD2. The V and J ends lost 0 bases and 1 base, in that order; junction bases with no gene match: 4. The CDR3 loop spans 16 amino acids. Germline-derived CDR1 and CDR2 are SGHRS and YFSETQ. CDR3 bases: TGCGCCAGCAGCTTGGCCCCTAGCGGGGCCCAAGAGACCCAGTACTTC. It codes for CASSLAPSGAQETQYF.

The rearrangement links TRBV7-6 to TRBJ2-1; 8 nucleotides line up with TRBD1. The germline gives CDR1 SGHVS, CDR2 FNYEAQ. The ends lost 0 bases at V and 6 bases at J; junction bases unmatched: 7. This CDR3 contains 16 residues. CDR3 loop: CASSLATQGGFNEQFF. For the CDR3, the DNA is TGTGCCAGCAGCTTAGCTACACAGGGGGGATTCAATGAGCAGTTCTTC. Full variable domain (rest looked up from reference TRBV7-6 and TRBJ2-1): GAGVSQSPRYKVTKRGQDVALRCDPISGHVSLYWYRQALGQGPEFLTYFNYEAQQDKSGLPNDRFSAERPEGSISTLTIQRTEQRDSAMYRCASSLATQGGFNEQFFGPGTRLTVL.

The V call is TRBV25-1, the J call TRBJ1-1; weak D call: TRBD1 (6 bases). Germline CDR1 is MGHDK and CDR2 is SYGVNS. Trimming took 5 bases from V and 1 from J, leaving 14 bases between them. The CDR3 is 15 residues long. CDR3: CASSLAGGGNTEAFF. In nucleotides, the CDR3 is TGTGCCAGCAGTCTAGCGGGAGGGGGGAACACTGAAGCTTTCTTT.

There are a few counts of this clone. The chain employs TRBV27 and TRBJ2-3; perhaps TRBD1 as D (5 bases). Germline CDR1 reads MNHEY; CDR2 reads SMNVEV (reference sequence). Trimming stripped 4 bases from V and 0 bases from J, with 11 bases between. This CDR3 region has 15 residues. The CDR3 DNA is TGTGCCAGCAGTTCGGACATCGCTAGCACAGATACGCAGTATTTT. It specifies CASSSDIASTDTQYF.

The chain couples TRBV5-1 to TRBJ1-1, with a possible D match to TRBD1 (6 bases). The germline gives CDR1 SGHRS, CDR2 YFSETQ. The CDR3 is 16 residues long. Trimming removed 3 bases at V and 1 base at J, with 16 bases between. CDR3 nucleotide sequence: TGCGCCAGCAGCTCCCGAACCGGGACACCGAACACTGAAGCTTTCTTT. Translation: CASSSRTGTPNTEAFF. Looking up the rest from reference TRBV5-1 and TRBJ1-1 gives the full variable domain: KAGVTQTPRYLIKTRGQQVTLSCSPISGHRSVSWYQQTPGQGLQFLFEYFSETQRNKGNFPGRFSGRQFSNSRSEMNVSTLELGDSALYLCASSSRTGTPNTEAFFGQGTRLTVV.

The chain employs TRBV7-2 and TRBJ2-2, with 9 bases lining up with TRBD2. This CDR3 has 15 amino acids. Germline CDR1 is SGHTA and CDR2 is FQGNSA. The junction had 5 bases not matched to a gene; V was cut back by 9 bases and J by 0 bases. CDR3 residues: CASSGGATNTGELFF. For the CDR3, the DNA is TGTGCCAGTAGCGGGGGCGCTACGAACACCGGGGAGCTGTTTTTT.

This clone has only a few counts. V gene TRBV28 combines with J gene TRBJ1-2; 7 positions match TRBD1. The CDR3 has 15 amino acids. The J segment lost 4 bases and the V segment lost 6 bases, leaving 11 bases of the junction unmatched. The V gene's germline CDR1 is MDHEN and CDR2 SYDVKM. The CDR3: CASSGYGTEPYGYTF. CDR3 in DNA: TGTGCCAGCAGCGGCTATGGGACAGAACCCTATGGCTACACCTTC.

CDR3 coding DNA: TGTGCCAGCAGCCCCCCACACCCCGATAATGAGCAGTTCTTC. Translated: CASSPPHPDNEQFF. The J gene is TRBJ2-1, the V gene TRBV4-2; D call uncertain. The germline V gene encodes CDR1 LGHNA and CDR2 YNFKEQ. Trimming left V 4 bases short and J 7 bases short, with 14 bases between. The CDR3 contains 14 residues.

This chain uses TRBV6-1 with TRBJ2-5; D perhaps matches TRBD1 (8 bases). Germline CDR1 and CDR2: MNHNS and SASEGT. CDR3 size: 14 residues. V was trimmed by 8 bases and J by 4 bases, leaving 17 bases between them. DNA for the CDR3: TGTGCCAGCGCTACAGGGGGGGGAGGAGAGACCCAGTACTTC. Translating it yields CASATGGGGETQYF.

The CDR3 here is CATGGRGTGNSPLHF. The CDR3 DNA reads TGTGCCACCGGGGGTCGGGGGACCGGGAATTCACCCCTCCACTTT. This sequence joins TRBV6-6 and TRBJ1-6; D is possibly TRBD1 (5 bases). Germline V gene lookup returns CDR1 MNHNY and CDR2 SVGAGI (reference sequence). Trimming cost V 10 bases and J 7 bases, with 20 bases left between them. The CDR3 is 15 residues long.

V is TRBV28 and J is TRBJ1-6; unclear D gene. The CDR3 spans 16 residues. V was shortened by 6 bases and J by 0 bases, with 12 bases between the two germline ends. Germline CDR1 reads MDHEN; CDR2 reads SYDVKM. As DNA, the CDR3 is TGTGCCAGCAGCGAATACGGGAGCTCCTATAATTCACCCCTCCACTTT. It encodes CASSEYGSSYNSPLHF.